This T cell receptor beta chain was identified during a study of lymphopenia after photon versus proton radiotherapy (dated by TCRdb to about 2019). General notes on the study: The immunological effects of photon versus proton radiation therapy were compared in patients with gastrointestinal tumors who developed high-grade lymphopenia. The study aimed to characterize how the two radiation modalities differ in their impact on the immune system. The cohort included over 15 patients with gastrointestinal tumors who developed lymphopenia after receiving either photon or proton therapy. General conclusions and limits of the study: The survival association was assessed only in patients who died, and the authors presented better survival with proton therapy as a possibility rather than a demonstrated result. Across the cohort, a larger post-nadir drop in TCR diversity was inversely correlated with overall survival time among patients who died. During treatment, patients who received photon therapy lost naive T cells and TCR diversity and gained effector/memory populations, whereas patients who received proton therapy remained relatively stable. After the lymphocyte count nadir, photon-treated repertoires showed oligoclonal expansion, especially of CD8+ Temra cells, which drove the drop in diversity.

The method behind the library was the immunoSEQ multiplex PCR assay. T cell repertoires were profiled with deep sequencing of rearranged TCR beta loci together with multiparametric flow cytometry. Here the immuneACCESS table is served through TCRdb, limited to in-frame sequences with V and J called. Missing clones are a known gap in these copies; in checked studies unresolved V genes cover under half, and the rest lacks a known reason. The sample has approximately 170,000 clones on record, roughly nine tenths of them singletons. In total, the top ten clones hold approximately 4.6% of the sample. Trimming costs V 4 bases and J 7 bases, and their ends lie 17 bases apart. In the germline V gene, CDR1 corresponds to KGHSH and CDR2 to LQKENI. There are 14 amino acids in the CDR3, from cysteine to phenylalanine inclusive. Only the CDR3 DNA is retained, 42 bases long and in frame from the first base. As for this clone: The specificity of this receptor is unknown. No clone much larger than this one lies a single base away; base qualities are absent.

The source was peripheral blood, collected from a patient treated with photon-based radiotherapy. The chain uses TRBV18 and TRBJ2-7, with TRBD2 as a weak D call on 7 bases. The source of this sequence is a man aged 50-60 years with gastric cancer. The CDR3 amino acid sequence is: CASSLLAEGDEQYF. The bases read TGTGCCAGCTCACTTCTAGCGGAGGGGGATGAGCAGTACTTC.